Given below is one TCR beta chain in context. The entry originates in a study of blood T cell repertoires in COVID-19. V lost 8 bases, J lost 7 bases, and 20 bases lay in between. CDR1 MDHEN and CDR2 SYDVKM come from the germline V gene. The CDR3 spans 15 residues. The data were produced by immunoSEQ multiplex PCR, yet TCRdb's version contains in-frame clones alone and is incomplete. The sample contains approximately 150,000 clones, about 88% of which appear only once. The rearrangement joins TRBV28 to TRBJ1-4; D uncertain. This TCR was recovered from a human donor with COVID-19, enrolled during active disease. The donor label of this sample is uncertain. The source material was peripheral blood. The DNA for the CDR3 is TGTGCCAGCTCCGAAGGGATGGTGGGGAGTGAAAAACTGTTTTTT. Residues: CASSEGMVGSEKLFF.